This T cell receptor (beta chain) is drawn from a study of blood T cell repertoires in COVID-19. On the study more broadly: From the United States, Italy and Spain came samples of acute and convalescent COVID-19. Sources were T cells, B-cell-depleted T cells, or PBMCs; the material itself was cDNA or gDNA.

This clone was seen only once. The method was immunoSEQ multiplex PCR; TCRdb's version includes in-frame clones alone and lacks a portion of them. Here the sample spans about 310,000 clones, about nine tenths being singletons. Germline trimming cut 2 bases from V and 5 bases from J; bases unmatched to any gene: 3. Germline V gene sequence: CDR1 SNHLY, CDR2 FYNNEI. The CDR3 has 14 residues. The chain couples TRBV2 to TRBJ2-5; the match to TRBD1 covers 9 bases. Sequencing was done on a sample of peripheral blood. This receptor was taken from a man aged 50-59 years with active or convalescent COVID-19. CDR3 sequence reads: CASSEFTGGETQYF. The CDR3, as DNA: TGTGCCAGCAGTGAATTCACAGGGGGCGAGACCCAGTACTTC.